This T cell receptor beta chain is drawn from a study of T cell responses to AZD1222 COVID-19 vaccine. Overall study results and limits: The sample set comprised mostly white British donors with more females, and clonal diversity was possibly underestimated. Reports indicate that nearly half of spike-specific TCRs are directed at unmutated variant regions.

Clones were read by immunoSEQ multiplex PCR, and TCRdb kept only the in-frame ones, dropping some. The sample consists of about 180,000 clones, about 89% of them appearing once. Worth noting for this clone: Antigen specificity is unknown.

The CDR3 is 12 residues long. Per the germline V gene, CDR1 is SQVTM and CDR2 is ANQGSEA. With 7 bases removed from V and 5 bases from J, the gap between germline ends came to 12 bases. The starting material was peripheral blood, obtained on day 0 of AZD1222 vaccination. The chain carries TRBV29-1 and TRBJ1-5, with D tentatively TRBD1 (5 bases). The receptor comes from an adult in good health. This chain's CDR3 is CSAGDPYQPQHF. The CDR3 nucleotides read TGCAGCGCCGGGGACCCGTATCAGCCCCAGCATTTT.